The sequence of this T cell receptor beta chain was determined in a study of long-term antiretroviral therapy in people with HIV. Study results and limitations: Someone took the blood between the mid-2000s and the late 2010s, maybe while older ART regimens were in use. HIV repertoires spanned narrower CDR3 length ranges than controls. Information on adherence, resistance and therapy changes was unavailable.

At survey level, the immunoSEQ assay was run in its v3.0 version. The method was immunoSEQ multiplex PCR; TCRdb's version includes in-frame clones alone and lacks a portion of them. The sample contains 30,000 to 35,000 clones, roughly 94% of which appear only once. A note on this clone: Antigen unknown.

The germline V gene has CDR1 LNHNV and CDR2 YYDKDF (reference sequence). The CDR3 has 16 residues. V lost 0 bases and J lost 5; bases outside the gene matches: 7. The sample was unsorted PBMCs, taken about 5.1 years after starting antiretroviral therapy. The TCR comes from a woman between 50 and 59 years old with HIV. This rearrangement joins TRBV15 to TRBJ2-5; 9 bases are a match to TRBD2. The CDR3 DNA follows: TGTGCCACCAGCAGAGACGCGGGGGGGCCTTGGGAGACCCAGTACTTC. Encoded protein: CATSRDAGGPWETQYF.